This section outlines one T cell receptor (beta chain) sequence together with its context. No antigen is known for it. Method: immunoSEQ multiplex PCR; TCRdb's copy keeps in-frame clones and lacks some. The sample has roughly 120,000 clones; around 89% are singletons. The CDR3 has 14 residues. Trimming left V 0 bases short and J 5 bases short, with 12 bases between. CDR1 and CDR2 (germline): SGHRS, YFSETQ. The data stem from a study of T cell responses to AZD1222 COVID-19 vaccine. Study results and limitations: Baseline seropositives among AZD1222 recipients totaled only five or six.

The sequences come from peripheral blood, collected on day 0 of AZD1222 vaccination. The source is an adult in good health. The chain recombines TRBV5-1 with TRBJ2-7, with D maybe TRBD1 (6 bases). This CDR3 is CASSLGQGSHEQYF. DNA of the CDR3: TGCGCCAGCAGCTTGGGGCAGGGGTCTCACGAGCAGTACTTC.